This T cell receptor (beta chain) was obtained from a study of blood T cell repertoires in COVID-19. Original processing methods: Researchers report that nucleated cell counts were estimated from reference gene primer amplification. Clones were read by immunoSEQ multiplex PCR, and TCRdb kept only the in-frame ones, dropping some. V and J calls and clone size come straight from that table; D and trimming were deduced from the DNA. The table lists about 140,000 clones, approximately 88% of them singletons. The CDR3 is made up of 14 amino acids. V gave up 0 bases and J gave up 1 base, with 6 bases separating them. The germline V gene has CDR1 SGHDN and CDR2 FVKESK.

The chain joins TRBV14 to TRBJ1-1; no definite D call. Material: PBMCs or T cells enriched from blood (not recorded which). The receptor comes from a man between 65 and 80 years old who had been exposed to COVID-19. The CDR3 coding sequence is TGTGCCAGCAGCCAAGATGCGGAGAACACTGAAGCTTTCTTT. Translation gives CASSQDAENTEAFF.